This T cell receptor (beta chain) was sequenced in a study of blood T cell repertoires in COVID-19. Study in general: COVID-19 samples, acute and convalescent, were from the United States, Italy and Spain. Sources were T cells, B-cell-depleted T cells, or PBMCs; the material itself was cDNA or gDNA.

Original handling: How many nucleated cells were present was estimated from reference gene primer amplification. Profiled with immunoSEQ multiplex PCR; TCRdb holds only in-frame clones, not every one. The D gene and trimming were derived from the DNA, and the V and J assignments and clone size from that table. The repertoire holds tens of thousands of clones, with under 90% as singletons. This CDR3 is built from 15 residues. Germline CDR1 and CDR2: SGDLS and YYNGEE. The junction had 7 bases not matched to a gene; V was cut back by 3 bases and J by 5 bases. Sequenced: peripheral blood. This receptor was identified in a man in his sixties with acute or convalescent COVID-19. This chain links TRBV9 with TRBJ1-1, with 10 bases fitting TRBD1. CDR3 sequence: CASSADRGRGTEAFF. Here the CDR3 DNA reads TGTGCCAGCAGCGCCGACAGGGGGCGCGGGACTGAAGCTTTCTTT.